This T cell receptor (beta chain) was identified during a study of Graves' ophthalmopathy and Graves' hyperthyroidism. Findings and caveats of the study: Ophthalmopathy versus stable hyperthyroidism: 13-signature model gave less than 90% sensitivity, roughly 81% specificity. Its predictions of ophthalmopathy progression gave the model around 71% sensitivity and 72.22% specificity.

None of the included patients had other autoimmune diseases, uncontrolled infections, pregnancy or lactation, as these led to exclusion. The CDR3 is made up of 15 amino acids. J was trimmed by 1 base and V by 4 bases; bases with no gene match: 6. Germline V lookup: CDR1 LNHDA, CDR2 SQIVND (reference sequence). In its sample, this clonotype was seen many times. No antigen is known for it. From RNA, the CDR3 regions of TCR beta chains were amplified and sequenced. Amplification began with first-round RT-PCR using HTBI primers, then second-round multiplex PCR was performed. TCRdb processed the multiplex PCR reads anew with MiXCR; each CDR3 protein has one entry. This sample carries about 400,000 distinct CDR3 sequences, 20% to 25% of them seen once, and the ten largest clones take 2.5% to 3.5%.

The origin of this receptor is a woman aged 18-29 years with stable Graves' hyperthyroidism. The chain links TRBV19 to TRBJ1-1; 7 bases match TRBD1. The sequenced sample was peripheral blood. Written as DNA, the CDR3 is TGTGCCAGTAGTACGACGACAGGGAGGAACACTGAAGCTTTCTTT. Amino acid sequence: CASSTTTGRNTEAFF.